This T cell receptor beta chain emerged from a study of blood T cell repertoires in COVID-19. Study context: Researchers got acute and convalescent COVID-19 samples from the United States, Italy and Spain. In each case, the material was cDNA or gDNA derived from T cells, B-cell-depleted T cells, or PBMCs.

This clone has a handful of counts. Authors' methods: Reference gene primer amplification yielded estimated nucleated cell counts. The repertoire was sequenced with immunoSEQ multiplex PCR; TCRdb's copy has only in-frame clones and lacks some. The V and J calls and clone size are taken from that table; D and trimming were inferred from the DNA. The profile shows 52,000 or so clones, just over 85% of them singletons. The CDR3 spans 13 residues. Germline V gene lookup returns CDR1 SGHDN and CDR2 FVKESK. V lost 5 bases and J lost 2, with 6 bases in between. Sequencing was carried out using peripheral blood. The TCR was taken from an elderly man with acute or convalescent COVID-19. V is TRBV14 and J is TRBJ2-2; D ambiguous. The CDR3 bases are TGTGCCAGCAGCAATGTAAACACCGGGGAGCTGTTTTTT. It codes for CASSNVNTGELFF.